These 11 T cell receptor beta chains came from one sample sequenced in a study of blood T cell repertoires in COVID-19. Sequenced by immunoSEQ multiplex PCR; TCRdb stores in-frame clones only, minus some. The sample consists of approximately 90,000 clones, roughly 80% of them appearing once. The sequencing input was peripheral blood. The receptors were gathered from a human donor in a cohort sampled during active COVID-19.

V and J are TRBV19 and TRBJ1-1; D gene ambiguous. The CDR3 has 12 amino acids. V dropped 3 bases and J dropped 4 bases, with 6 bases sitting between them. Germline CDR1 and CDR2: LNHDA and SQIVND (reference sequence). CDR3 in DNA: TGTGCCAGTAGTATCGGGATCACTGAAGCTTTCTTT. Translating gives CASSIGITEAFF. The full variable domain, completed using reference TRBV19 and TRBJ1-1, is DGGITQSPKYLFRKEGQNVTLSCEQNLNHDAMYWYRQDPGQGLRLIYYSQIVNDFQKGDIAEGYSVSREKKESFPLTVTSAQKNPTAFYLCASSIGITEAFFGQGTRLTVV.

The chain recombines TRBV6-2 or TRBV6-3 with TRBJ2-1; D ambiguous. This CDR3 has 12 residues. The germline V and J ends were trimmed by 6 bases and 5 bases, with 8 bases remaining between them. Germline CDR1 MNHEY, CDR2 SVGEGT. Here the CDR3 DNA reads TGTGCCAGCAGCCGAAGAGACAATGAGCAGTTCTTC. This encodes CASSRRDNEQFF.

V is TRBV10-3 and J is TRBJ1-1; D call uncertain. The CDR3 sequence is 14 residues long. Trimming took 2 bases from V and 1 from J, leaving 8 bases between them. CDR1 and CDR2 (germline): ENHRY, SYGVKD. The CDR3 nucleotides are TGTGCCATCAGTGAGGAGGGTGGGAACACTGAAGCTTTCTTT. Amino acids: CAISEEGGNTEAFF.

This clone appeared a single time. The V and J genes are TRBV14 and TRBJ2-2; 9 bases match TRBD2. This CDR3 is 16 amino acids long. Unmatched junction bases numbered 4, after V lost 0 bases and J lost 5 bases. Germline CDR1 is SGHDN and CDR2 is FVKESK. CDR3 DNA sequence: TGTGCCAGCAGCCAAGAGGGACTAGCAGTGACCGGGGAGCTGTTTTTT. It codes for CASSQEGLAVTGELFF.

The chain recombines TRBV28 with TRBJ1-4, with TRBD1 matching 7 bases. The junction had 7 bases not matched to a gene; V was cut back by 5 bases and J by 7 bases. Germline assignment: CDR1 MDHEN and CDR2 SYDVKM. The CDR3 loop spans 14 amino acids. The CDR3 protein is CASSTGTEPEKLFF. CDR3 DNA sequence: TGTGCCAGCAGTACCGGGACAGAGCCTGAAAAACTGTTTTTT.

The V and J genes are TRBV7-2 and TRBJ2-5; TRBD1 aligns across 8 bases. CDR3 length: 15 residues. Germline V lookup: CDR1 SGHTA, CDR2 FQGNSA. V shed 5 bases, J shed 8 bases, and the junction held 13 bases outside the gene matches. The CDR3, as DNA: TGTGCCAGCAGCCCCGGGACAGGCGCCCTGCGTACCCAGTACTTC. It codes for CASSPGTGALRTQYF.

The chain joins TRBV7-2 to TRBJ1-2; the D gene is possibly TRBD1 (5 bases). V was cut by 7 bases and J by 7 bases, with 22 bases left in between. Germline V gene sequence: CDR1 SGHTA, CDR2 FQGNSA. This CDR3 contains 15 residues. CDR3 in DNA: TGTGCCAGCAACGTATCCCCCGGACACTTGACTGGCTACACCTTC. Translation: CASNVSPGHLTGYTF.

The V call is TRBV25-1, the J call TRBJ1-2; TRBD1 might be the D (5 bases). The germline V gene encodes CDR1 MGHDK and CDR2 SYGVNS. Trimming pared 7 bases from V and 4 bases from J, leaving 25 bases between. The CDR3 totals 17 residues. CDR3 sequence reads: CASTPNVGGGFVYGYTF. In DNA, the CDR3 is TGTGCCAGCACCCCCAATGTGGGTGGGGGGTTTGTCTATGGCTACACCTTC.

The chain has TRBV5-4 and TRBJ2-5; possible D gene TRBD1, 5 bases. The germline CDR1 and CDR2 sequences are SGHNT and YYREEE (reference sequence). This CDR3 contains 15 residues. V shed 0 bases and J shed 3 bases, with 12 bases lying between them. The CDR3 DNA reads as TGTGCCAGCAGCTTGGGGCAGGGTGGTAAAGAGACCCAGTACTTC. The encoded protein is CASSLGQGGKETQYF.

This chain connects TRBV6-1 to TRBJ1-2; no clear D gene. Trimming took off 7 bases at V and 3 bases at J, with 6 bases between the two ends. Germline assignment: CDR1 MNHNS and CDR2 SASEGT. CDR3 length equals 11 residues. In nucleotides, the CDR3 is TGTGCCAGCAAGGCGGACTATGGCTACACCTTC. It specifies CASKADYGYTF.

The chain combines TRBV7-2 with TRBJ2-2, with TRBD2 identical over 10 bases. This CDR3 contains 16 residues. The V gene's germline CDR1 is SGHTA and CDR2 FQGNSA. V lost 3 bases and J lost 8; bases outside the gene matches: 9. CDR3 in DNA: TGTGCCAGCAGCTTGAGCGGGAGGGTCGAACAAGGGGAGCTGTTTTTT. It specifies CASSLSGRVEQGELFF. The whole variable domain, remainder taken from reference TRBV7-2 and TRBJ2-2, is GAGVSQSPSNKVTEKGKDVELRCDPISGHTALYWYRQSLGQGLEFLIYFQGNSAPDKSGLPSDRFSAERTGGSVSTLTIQRTQQEDSAVYLCASSLSGRVEQGELFFGEGSRLTVL.